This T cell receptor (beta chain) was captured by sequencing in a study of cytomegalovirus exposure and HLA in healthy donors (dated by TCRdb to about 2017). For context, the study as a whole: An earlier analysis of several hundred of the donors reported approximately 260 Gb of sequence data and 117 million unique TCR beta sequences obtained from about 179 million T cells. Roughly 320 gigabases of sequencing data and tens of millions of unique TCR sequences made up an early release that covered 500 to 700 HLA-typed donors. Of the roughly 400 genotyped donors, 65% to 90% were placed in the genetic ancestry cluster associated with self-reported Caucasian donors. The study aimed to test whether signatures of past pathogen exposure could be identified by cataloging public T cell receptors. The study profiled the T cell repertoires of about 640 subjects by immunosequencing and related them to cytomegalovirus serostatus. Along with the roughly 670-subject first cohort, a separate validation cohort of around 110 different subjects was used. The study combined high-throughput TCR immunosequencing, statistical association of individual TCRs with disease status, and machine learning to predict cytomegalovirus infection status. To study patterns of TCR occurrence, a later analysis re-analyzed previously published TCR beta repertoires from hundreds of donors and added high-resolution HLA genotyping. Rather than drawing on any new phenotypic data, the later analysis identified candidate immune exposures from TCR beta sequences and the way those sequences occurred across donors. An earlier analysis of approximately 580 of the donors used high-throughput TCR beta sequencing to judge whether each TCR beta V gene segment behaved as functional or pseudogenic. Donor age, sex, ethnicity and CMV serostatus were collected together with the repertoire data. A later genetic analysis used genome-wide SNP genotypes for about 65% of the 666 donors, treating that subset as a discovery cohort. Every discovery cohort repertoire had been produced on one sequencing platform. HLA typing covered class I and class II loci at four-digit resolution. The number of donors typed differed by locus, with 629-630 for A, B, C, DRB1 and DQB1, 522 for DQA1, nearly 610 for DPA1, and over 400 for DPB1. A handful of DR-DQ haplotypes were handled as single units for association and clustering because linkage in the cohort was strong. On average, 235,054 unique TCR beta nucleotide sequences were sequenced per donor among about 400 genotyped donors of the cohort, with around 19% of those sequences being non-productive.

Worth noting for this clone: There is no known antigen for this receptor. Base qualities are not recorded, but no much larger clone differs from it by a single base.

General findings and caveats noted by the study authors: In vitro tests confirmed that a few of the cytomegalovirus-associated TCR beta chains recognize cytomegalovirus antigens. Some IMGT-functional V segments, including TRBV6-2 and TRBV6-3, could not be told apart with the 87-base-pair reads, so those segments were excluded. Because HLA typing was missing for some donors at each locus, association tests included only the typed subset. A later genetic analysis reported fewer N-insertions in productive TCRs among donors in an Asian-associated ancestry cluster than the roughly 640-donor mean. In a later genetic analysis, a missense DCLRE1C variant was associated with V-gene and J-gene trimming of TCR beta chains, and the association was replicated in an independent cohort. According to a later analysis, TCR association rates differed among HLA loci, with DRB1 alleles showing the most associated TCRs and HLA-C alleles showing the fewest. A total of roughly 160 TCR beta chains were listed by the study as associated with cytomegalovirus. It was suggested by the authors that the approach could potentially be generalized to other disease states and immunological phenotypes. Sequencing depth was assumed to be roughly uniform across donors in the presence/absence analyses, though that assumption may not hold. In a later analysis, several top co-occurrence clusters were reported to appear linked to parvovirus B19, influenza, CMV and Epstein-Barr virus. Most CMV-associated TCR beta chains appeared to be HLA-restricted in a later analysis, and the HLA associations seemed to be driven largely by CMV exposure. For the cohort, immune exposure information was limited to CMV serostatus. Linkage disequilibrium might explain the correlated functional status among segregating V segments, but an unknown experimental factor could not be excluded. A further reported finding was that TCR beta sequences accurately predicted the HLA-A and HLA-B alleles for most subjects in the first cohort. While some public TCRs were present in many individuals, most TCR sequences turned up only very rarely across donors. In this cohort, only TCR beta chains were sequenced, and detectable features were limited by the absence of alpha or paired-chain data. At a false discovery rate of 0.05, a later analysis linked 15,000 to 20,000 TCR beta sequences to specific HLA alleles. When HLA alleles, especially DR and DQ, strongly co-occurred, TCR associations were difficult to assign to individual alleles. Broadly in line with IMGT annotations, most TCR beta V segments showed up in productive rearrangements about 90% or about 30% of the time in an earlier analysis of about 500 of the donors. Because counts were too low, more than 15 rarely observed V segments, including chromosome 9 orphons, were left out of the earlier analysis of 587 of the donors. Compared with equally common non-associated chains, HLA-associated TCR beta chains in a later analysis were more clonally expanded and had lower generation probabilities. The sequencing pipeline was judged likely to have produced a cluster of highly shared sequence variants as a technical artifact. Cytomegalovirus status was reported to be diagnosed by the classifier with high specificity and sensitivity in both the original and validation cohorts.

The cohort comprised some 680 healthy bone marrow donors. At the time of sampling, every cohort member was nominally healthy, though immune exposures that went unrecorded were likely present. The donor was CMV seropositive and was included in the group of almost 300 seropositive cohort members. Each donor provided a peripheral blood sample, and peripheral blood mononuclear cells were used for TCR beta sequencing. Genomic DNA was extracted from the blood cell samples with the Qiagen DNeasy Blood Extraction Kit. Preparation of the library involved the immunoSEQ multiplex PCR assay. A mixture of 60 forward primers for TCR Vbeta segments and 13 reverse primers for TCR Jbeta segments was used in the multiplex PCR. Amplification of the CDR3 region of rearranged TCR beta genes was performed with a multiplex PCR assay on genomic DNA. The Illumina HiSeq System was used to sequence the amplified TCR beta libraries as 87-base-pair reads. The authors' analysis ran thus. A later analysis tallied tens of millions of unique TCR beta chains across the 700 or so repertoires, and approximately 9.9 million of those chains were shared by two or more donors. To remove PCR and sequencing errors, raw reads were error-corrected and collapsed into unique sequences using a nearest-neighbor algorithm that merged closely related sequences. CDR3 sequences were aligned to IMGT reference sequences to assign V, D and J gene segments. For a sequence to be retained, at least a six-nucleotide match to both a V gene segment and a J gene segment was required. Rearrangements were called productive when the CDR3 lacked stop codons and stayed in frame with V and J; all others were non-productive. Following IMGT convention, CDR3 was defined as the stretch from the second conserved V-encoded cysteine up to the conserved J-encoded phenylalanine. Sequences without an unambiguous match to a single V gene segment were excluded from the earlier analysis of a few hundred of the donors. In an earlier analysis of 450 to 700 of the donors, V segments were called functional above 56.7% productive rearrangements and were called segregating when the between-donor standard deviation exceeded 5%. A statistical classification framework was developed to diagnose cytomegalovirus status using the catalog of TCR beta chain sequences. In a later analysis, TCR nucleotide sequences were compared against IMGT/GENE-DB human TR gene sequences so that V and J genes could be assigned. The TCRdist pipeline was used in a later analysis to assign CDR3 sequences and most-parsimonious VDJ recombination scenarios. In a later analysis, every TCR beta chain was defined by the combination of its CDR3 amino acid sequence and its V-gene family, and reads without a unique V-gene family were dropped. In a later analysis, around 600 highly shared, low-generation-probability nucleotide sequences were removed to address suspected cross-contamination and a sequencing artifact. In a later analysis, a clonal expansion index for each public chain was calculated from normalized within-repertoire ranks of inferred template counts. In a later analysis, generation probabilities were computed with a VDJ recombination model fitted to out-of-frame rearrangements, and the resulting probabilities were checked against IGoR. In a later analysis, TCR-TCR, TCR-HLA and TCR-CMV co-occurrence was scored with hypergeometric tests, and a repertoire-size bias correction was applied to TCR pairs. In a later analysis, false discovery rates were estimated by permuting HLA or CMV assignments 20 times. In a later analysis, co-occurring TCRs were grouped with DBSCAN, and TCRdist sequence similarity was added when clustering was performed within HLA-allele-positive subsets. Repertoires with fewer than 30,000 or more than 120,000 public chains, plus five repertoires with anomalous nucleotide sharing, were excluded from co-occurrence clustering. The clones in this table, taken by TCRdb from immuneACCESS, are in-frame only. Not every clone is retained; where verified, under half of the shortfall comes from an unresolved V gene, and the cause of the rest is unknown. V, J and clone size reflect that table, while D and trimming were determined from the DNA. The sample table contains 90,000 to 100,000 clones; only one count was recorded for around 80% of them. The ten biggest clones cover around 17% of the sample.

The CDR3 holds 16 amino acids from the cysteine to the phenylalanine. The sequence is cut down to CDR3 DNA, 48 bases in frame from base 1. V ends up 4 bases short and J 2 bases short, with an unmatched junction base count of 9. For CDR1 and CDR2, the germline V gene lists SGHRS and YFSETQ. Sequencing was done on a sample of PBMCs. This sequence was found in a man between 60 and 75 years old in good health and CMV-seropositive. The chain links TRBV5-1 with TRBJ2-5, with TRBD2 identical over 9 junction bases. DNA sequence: TGCGCCAGCAGCAGAGCTAGCGGGGTACAACAAGAGACCCAGTACTTC. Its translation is CASSRASGVQQETQYF.